Below, 28 T cell receptor beta chains from the same sample are listed, as sequenced in a study of cytomegalovirus exposure and HLA in healthy donors. The PCR contained 60 Vbeta and 13 Jbeta primers. TCRdb's copy holds only in-frame clones and misses some; the assay was immunoSEQ multiplex PCR. The sample includes 69,000 or so clones, roughly 74% seen only once; the top ten take around 10%. Sequenced material: PBMCs. Source of these receptors: a woman aged 55-69 years in good health and CMV-seropositive.

This rearrangement joins TRBV7-9 to TRBJ1-4; D unclear. Germline CDR1 is SEHNR and CDR2 is FQNEAQ (reference sequence). CDR3 length: 12 residues. Trimming shortened V by 6 bases and J by 6 bases, and 8 bases separated the two germline ends. The CDR3 DNA reads as TGTGCCAGCAGTAGATTTCATGAAAAACTGTTTTTT. Its protein product is CASSRFHEKLFF.

As concerns this clone: Other DNA sequences from this sample encode an identical CDR3 as well. The chain carries TRBV5-6 and TRBJ1-3; the match to TRBD1 covers 7 bases. Losses at the gene ends were 3 bases for V and 4 bases for J; bases not matched to a gene: 4. CDR1 and CDR2 (germline): SGHDT, YYEEEE. The CDR3 consists of 14 residues. CDR3 protein: CASSSQGSGNTIYF. The DNA for the CDR3 is TGTGCCAGCAGCTCACAGGGGTCAGGAAACACCATATATTTT.

This clone was seen only once. This chain links TRBV10-3 with TRBJ1-2, with D perhaps matching TRBD1 (6 bases). The V end was cut by 3 bases, the J end by 2 bases, with 7 bases between. Germline-derived CDR1 and CDR2 are ENHRY and SYGVKD. This CDR3 is built from 13 residues. This chain's CDR3 is CAISDQGNYGYTF. DNA for the CDR3: TGTGCCATCAGTGACCAGGGGAACTATGGCTACACCTTC.

Notes on this clone: In this CDR3 the conserved last residue, phenylalanine or tryptophan, is missing, so a read error is likely. No DNA is shown, since the ends of the CDR3 on it are uncertain; the CDR3 is the one TCRdb lists. The chain is built from TRBV6-1 and TRBJ1-1; TRBD1, as called in the table, went unchecked against the DNA. The CDR3 sequence runs 11 residues, both termini included. Germline V gene lookup returns CDR1 MNHNS and CDR2 SASEGT. CDR3 sequence reads: CASLQGVWALV.

V gene TRBV2 combines with J gene TRBJ2-7, with a weak D call TRBD2 (7 bases). The CDR3 extends over 14 amino acids. CDR1 and CDR2 from the germline V gene are SNHLY and FYNNEI. The V and J ends lost 4 bases and 2 bases respectively, with 12 bases between them. DNA for the CDR3: TGTGCCAGCAGTGTCCGGGGGGCTGCCTACGAGCAGTACTTC. Residues: CASSVRGAAYEQYF.

This clone has just one count. The chain joins TRBV4-1 to TRBJ2-7; tentatively, D is TRBD1 (5 bases). Germline V CDR1 and CDR2: MGHRA, YSYEKL. The CDR3 sequence is 16 residues long. Trimming cost V 1 base and J 7 bases, with 20 bases left between them. The CDR3 reads CASSQGRVLVLGEQYF. The CDR3 nucleotides read TGCGCCAGCAGCCAAGGCAGGGTTTTGGTGCTCGGGGAGCAGTACTTC.

The chain uses TRBV6-5 and TRBJ2-5, with a weak D call TRBD2 (6 bases). Germline CDR1 and CDR2: MNHEY and SVGAGI. There are 13 residues in the CDR3. V lost 6 bases and J lost 4, with 12 bases in between. The CDR3 sequence is CASSLGRGETQYF. CDR3 nucleotide sequence: TGTGCCAGCAGCCTCGGGAGAGGAGAGACCCAGTACTTC.

The chain uses TRBV9 and TRBJ2-1; 7 bases map to TRBD2. Germline values: CDR1 SGDLS, CDR2 YYNGEE. V lost 0 bases and J lost 9; bases outside the gene matches: 3. This CDR3 has 13 amino acids. In DNA, the CDR3 is TGTGCCAGCAGCGTAGCGGGCGGGGGTGAGCAGTTCTTC. This sequence encodes CASSVAGGGEQFF.

The chain has TRBV11-2 and TRBJ1-3, with D tentatively TRBD1 (6 bases). In germline, CDR1 is SGHAT, CDR2 FQNNGV. V was cut by 5 bases and J by 2 bases, with 10 bases left in between. CDR3 size: 14 residues. CDR3 sequence (DNA): TGTGCCAGCAGCCCCGGGACAACTGGAAACACCATATATTTT. Its protein product is CASSPGTTGNTIYF. Together with reference TRBV11-2 and TRBJ1-3, the CDR3 gives the full variable domain: EAGVAQSPRYKIIEKRQSVAFWCNPISGHATLYWYQQILGQGPKLLIQFQNNGVVDDSQLPKDRFSAERLKGVDSTLKIQPAKLEDSAVYLCASSPGTTGNTIYFGEGSWLTVV.

The J gene is TRBJ2-5, the V gene TRBV19; 11 bases match TRBD2. Germline-derived CDR1 and CDR2 are LNHDA and SQIVND (reference sequence). The CDR3 length is 14 residues. V trimming: 5 bases; J trimming: 7 bases; junction bases outside the gene matches: 6. In DNA, the CDR3 is TGTGCCAGTAGTTCTAGCGGGGGGACCTCGACCCAGTACTTC. This sequence encodes CASSSSGGTSTQYF.

As concerns this clone: Because it lacks the conserved phenylalanine or tryptophan at the end, this CDR3 is likely a read error. The chain combines TRBV25-1 with TRBJ1-1; no firm D call. Per germline, CDR1 MGHDK and CDR2 SYGVNS. The V and J ends lost 6 bases and 5 bases respectively, with 7 bases between them. The CDR3 has 11 residues. CDR3 residues: CASREATEAFS. CDR3 DNA sequence: TGTGCCAGCAGGGAAGCTACTGAAGCTTTCTCT.

The chain recombines TRBV6-5 with TRBJ1-1; no clear D. Per germline, CDR1 MNHEY and CDR2 SVGAGI. V dropped 4 bases and J dropped 4 bases, with 19 bases sitting between them. The CDR3 consists of 16 residues. The CDR3 nucleotides read TGTGCCAGCAGTTCCCCCCCAGCGGGATCCAGCACTGAAGCTTTCTTT. Protein sequence: CASSSPPAGSSTEAFF.

The genes are TRBV5-1 and TRBJ2-5; 10 bases match TRBD2. Trimming cost V 1 base and J 5 bases; bases outside gene matches: 5. CDR1 and CDR2 (germline): SGHRS, YFSETQ. The CDR3 is 15 amino acids. CDR3 sequence: CASSLPLAGEETQYF. The CDR3 DNA sequence: TGCGCCAGCAGCTTGCCGCTAGCGGGGGAGGAGACCCAGTACTTC.

This clone was seen a few times. The chain carries TRBV4-2 and TRBJ2-3; D might be TRBD1 (5 bases). The CDR3 is 14 amino acids. CDR1 is LGHNA and CDR2 is YNFKEQ in the germline V gene. V was cut by 4 bases and J by 0 bases, with 8 bases left in between. CDR3 protein: CASSRAGSTDTQYF. In nucleotides, the CDR3 is TGTGCCAGCAGCCGGGCAGGGAGCACAGATACGCAGTATTTT.

This chain joins TRBV5-1 and TRBJ1-4; TRBD1 aligns across 9 bases. There are 15 residues in the CDR3. V gave up 3 bases and J gave up 3 bases; unmatched junction bases: 3. Germline CDR1 SGHRS, CDR2 YFSETQ. As DNA, the CDR3 is TGCGCCAGCAGCTATTGGACAGGGGCTAATGAAAAACTGTTTTTT. Translating gives CASSYWTGANEKLFF.

J is TRBJ1-2 and V is TRBV5-6; a weak D match, TRBD1 (5 bases). With 4 bases removed from V and 4 bases from J, the gap between germline ends came to 17 bases. The CDR3 covers 15 residues. Germline-derived CDR1 and CDR2 are SGHDT and YYEEEE. CDR3 region: CASSRDSSEGYGYTF. The CDR3 DNA follows: TGTGCCAGCAGCCGGGACTCCTCAGAGGGCTATGGCTACACCTTC. The whole variable domain, filled in from reference TRBV5-6 and TRBJ1-2, reads DAGVTQSPTHLIKTRGQQVTLRCSPKSGHDTVSWYQQALGQGPQFIFQYYEEEERQRGNFPDRFSGHQFPNYSSELNVNALLLGDSALYLCASSRDSSEGYGYTFGSGTRLTVV.

This clone was seen more than once but under ten times. The rearrangement uses TRBV15 and TRBJ1-3; D might be TRBD1 (5 bases). Trimming removed 0 bases from V and 0 bases from J, with 12 bases in between. The CDR3 sequence is 17 residues long. Per germline, CDR1 LNHNV and CDR2 YYDKDF (reference sequence). The CDR3 loop reads CATSRDKGLSSGNTIYF. The CDR3 DNA is TGTGCCACCAGCAGAGACAAGGGACTTAGCTCTGGAAACACCATATATTTT.

The genes are TRBV5-1 and TRBJ1-5; no reliable D call. Trimming shortened V by 0 bases and J by 4 bases, and 8 bases separated the two germline ends. CDR1 SGHRS and CDR2 YFSETQ come from the germline V gene. This CDR3 has 14 residues. The chain's CDR3 is CASSLVRLNQPQHF. The CDR3 region has the DNA TGCGCCAGCAGCTTGGTCAGGCTTAATCAGCCCCAGCATTTT. The variable domain in full, completed from reference TRBV5-1 and TRBJ1-5, reads KAGVTQTPRYLIKTRGQQVTLSCSPISGHRSVSWYQQTPGQGLQFLFEYFSETQRNKGNFPGRFSGRQFSNSRSEMNVSTLELGDSALYLCASSLVRLNQPQHFGDGTRLSIL.

This clone was seen just once. The chain combines TRBV19 with TRBJ2-2; 11 nucleotides align to TRBD2. Germline lookup yields CDR1 LNHDA and CDR2 SQIVND (reference sequence). V was clipped by 5 bases and J by 3 bases; unmatched bases: 2. This CDR3 spans 15 amino acids. CDR3 protein: CASSQLAGDTGELFF. The CDR3 region has the DNA TGTGCCAGTAGTCAACTAGCGGGAGACACCGGGGAGCTGTTTTTT.

In DNA form, the CDR3 reads TGCGCCAGCAGCTTGGGCGGGGGCGATGGCTACACCTTC. Translation: CASSLGGGDGYTF. The rearrangement links TRBV5-1 to TRBJ1-2; D might be TRBD1 (6 bases). Germline V gives CDR1 SGHRS, CDR2 YFSETQ. V lost 0 bases and J lost 6, with 9 bases in between. The CDR3 covers 13 residues.

The chain couples TRBV11-2 to TRBJ2-3; 7 bases map to TRBD1. CDR1 and CDR2 (germline): SGHAT, FQNNGV. The V and J ends lost 5 bases and 2 bases, in that order; junction bases with no gene match: 10. The CDR3 length is 16 residues. CDR3 sequence reads: CASSRSGQDFTDTQYF. The CDR3 DNA sequence: TGTGCCAGCAGCCGATCAGGACAGGACTTCACAGATACGCAGTATTTT.

The CDR3 loop is CASSLPGQTGGYTF. For the CDR3, the DNA is TGTGCCAGCAGCTTGCCGGGACAGACAGGTGGCTACACCTTC. The rearrangement uses TRBV5-5 and TRBJ1-2, with 7 bases identical to TRBD1. Germline CDR1 SGHKS, CDR2 YYEKEE (reference sequence). The junction had 7 bases not matched to a gene; V was cut back by 1 base and J by 7 bases. This CDR3 contains 14 residues.

The V and J genes are TRBV7-8 and TRBJ2-7; D perhaps matches TRBD2 (5 bases). The germline V gene has CDR1 SGHVS and CDR2 FQNEAQ. V was trimmed by 0 bases and J by 2 bases, leaving 14 bases between them. This CDR3 region has 16 residues. Here the CDR3 DNA reads TGTGCCAGCAGCTTAGCGTCCAGCGGAGTAACCTACGAGCAGTACTTC. Translation gives CASSLASSGVTYEQYF. The variable domain in full, with the rest retrieved from reference TRBV7-8 and TRBJ2-7, is GAGVSQSPRYKVAKRGQDVALRCDPISGHVSLFWYQQALGQGPEFLTYFQNEAQLDKSGLPSDRFFAERPEGSVSTLKIQRTQQEDSAVYLCASSLASSGVTYEQYFGPGTRLTVT.

The rearrangement joins TRBV5-6 to TRBJ1-6; 7 bases align to TRBD1. Germline V gene sequence: CDR1 SGHDT, CDR2 YYEEEE. The CDR3 contains 15 residues. V dropped 2 bases and J dropped 7; count of bases not matched to a gene: 6. CDR3 coding DNA: TGTGCCAGCAGCTTCGTGGACAGGCCAAATTCACCCCTCCACTTT. Protein product: CASSFVDRPNSPLHF.

The V gene is TRBV6-7, the J gene TRBJ2-1; TRBD2 aligns across 8 bases. TRBV6-7 has ORF status, its function being uncertain. V dropped 0 bases and J dropped 10; count of bases not matched to a gene: 5. The CDR3 is 14 amino acids. CDR3 loop: CASSYSSGAREQFF. The CDR3 DNA reads TGTGCCAGCAGTTACTCTAGCGGGGCCCGAGAGCAGTTCTTC.

The J gene is TRBJ2-7, the V gene TRBV19; the match to TRBD2 covers 10 bases. The germline CDR1 and CDR2 sequences are LNHDA and SQIVND (reference sequence). The CDR3 contains 14 residues. V trimming: 7 bases; J trimming: 2 bases; junction bases outside the gene matches: 5. CDR3 DNA: TGTGCCAGTACCCCAGCGGGAGGGCCCTACGAGCAGTACTTC. Amino acid sequence: CASTPAGGPYEQYF.

The chain has TRBV29-1 and TRBJ1-1; D is possibly TRBD1 (5 bases). Per the germline V gene, CDR1 is SQVTM and CDR2 is ANQGSEA. With 1 base removed from V and 4 bases from J, the gap between germline ends came to 16 bases. CDR3 size: 15 residues. CDR3 amino acids: CSVEGTGGGATEAFF. The CDR3 DNA reads as TGCAGCGTTGAAGGGACTGGGGGAGGAGCCACTGAAGCTTTCTTT.

This chain joins TRBV28 and TRBJ1-5; D is possibly TRBD1 (6 bases). This CDR3 has 14 amino acids. Looked up from germline, CDR1 is MDHEN and CDR2 is SYDVKM. Deletions cut 4 bases from V and 3 bases from J, with 10 bases between. The CDR3 reads CASSSRTVNQPQHF. The DNA for the CDR3 is TGTGCCAGCAGTTCCAGGACAGTCAATCAGCCCCAGCATTTT.